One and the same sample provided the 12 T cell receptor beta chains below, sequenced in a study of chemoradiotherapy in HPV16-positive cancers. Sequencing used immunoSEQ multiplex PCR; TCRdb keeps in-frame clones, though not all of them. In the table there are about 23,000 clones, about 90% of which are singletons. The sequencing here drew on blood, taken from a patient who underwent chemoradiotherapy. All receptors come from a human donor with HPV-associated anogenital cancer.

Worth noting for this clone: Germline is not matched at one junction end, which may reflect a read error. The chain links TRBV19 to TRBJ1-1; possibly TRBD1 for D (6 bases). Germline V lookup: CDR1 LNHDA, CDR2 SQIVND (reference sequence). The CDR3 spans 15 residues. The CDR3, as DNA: TGTGCCAGTAGTATAGTGACAGGATTGAACATTGAAGCTTTCTTT. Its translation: CASSIVTGLNIEAFF.

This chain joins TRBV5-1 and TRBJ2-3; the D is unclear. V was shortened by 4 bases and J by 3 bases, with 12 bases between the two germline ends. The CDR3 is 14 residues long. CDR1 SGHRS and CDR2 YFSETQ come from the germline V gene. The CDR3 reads CASSPFLGTDTQYF. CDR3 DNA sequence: TGCGCCAGCAGCCCCTTTCTTGGGACAGATACGCAGTATTTT.

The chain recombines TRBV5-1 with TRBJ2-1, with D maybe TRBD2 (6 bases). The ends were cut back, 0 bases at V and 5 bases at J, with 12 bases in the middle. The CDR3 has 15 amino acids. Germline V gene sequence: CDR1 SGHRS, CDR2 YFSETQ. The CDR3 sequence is CASSLGVGTHNEQFF. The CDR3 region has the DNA TGCGCCAGCAGCTTGGGAGTTGGGACTCACAATGAGCAGTTCTTC.

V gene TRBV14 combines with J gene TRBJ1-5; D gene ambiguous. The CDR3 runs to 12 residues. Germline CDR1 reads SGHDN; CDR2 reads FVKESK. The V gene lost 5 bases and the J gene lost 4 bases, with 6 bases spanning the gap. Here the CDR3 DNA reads TGTGCCAGCAGCTCAGGTAATCAGCCCCAGCATTTT. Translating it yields CASSSGNQPQHF.

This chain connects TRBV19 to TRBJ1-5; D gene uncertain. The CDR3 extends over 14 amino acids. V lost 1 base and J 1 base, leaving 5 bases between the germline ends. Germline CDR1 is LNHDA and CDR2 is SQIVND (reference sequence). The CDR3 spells CASSIGDSNQPQHF. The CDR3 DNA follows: TGTGCCAGTAGTATAGGTGACAGCAATCAGCCCCAGCATTTT.

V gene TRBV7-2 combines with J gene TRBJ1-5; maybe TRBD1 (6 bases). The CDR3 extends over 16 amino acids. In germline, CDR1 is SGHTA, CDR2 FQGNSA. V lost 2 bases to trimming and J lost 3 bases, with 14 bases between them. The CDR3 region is CASSLQSGANNQPQHF. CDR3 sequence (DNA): TGTGCCAGCAGCTTACAGTCAGGGGCGAACAATCAGCCCCAGCATTTT.

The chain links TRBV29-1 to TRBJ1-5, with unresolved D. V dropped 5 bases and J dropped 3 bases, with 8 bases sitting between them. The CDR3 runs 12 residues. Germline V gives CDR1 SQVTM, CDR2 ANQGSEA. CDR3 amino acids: CSVRTPNQPQHF. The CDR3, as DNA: TGCAGCGTTAGGACCCCCAATCAGCCCCAGCATTTT.

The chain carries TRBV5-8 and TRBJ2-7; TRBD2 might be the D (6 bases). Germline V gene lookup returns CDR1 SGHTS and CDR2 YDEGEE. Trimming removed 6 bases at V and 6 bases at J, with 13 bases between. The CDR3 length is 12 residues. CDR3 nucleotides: TGTGCCAGCATTCGGACGCGGGGCGAGCAGTACTTC. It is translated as CASIRTRGEQYF.

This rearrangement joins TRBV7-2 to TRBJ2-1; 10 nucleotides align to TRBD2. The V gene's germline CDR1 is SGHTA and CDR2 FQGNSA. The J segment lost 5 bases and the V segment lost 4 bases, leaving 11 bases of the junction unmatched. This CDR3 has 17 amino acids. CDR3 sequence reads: CASSSGRGAGGHNEQFF. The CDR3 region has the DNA TGTGCCAGCAGCTCGGGGAGGGGAGCGGGAGGGCACAATGAGCAGTTCTTC.

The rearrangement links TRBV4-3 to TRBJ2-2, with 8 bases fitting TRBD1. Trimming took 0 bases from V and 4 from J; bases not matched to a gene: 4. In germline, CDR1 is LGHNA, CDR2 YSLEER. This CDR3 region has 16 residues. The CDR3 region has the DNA TGCGCCAGCAGCCAAGACAGGGGGCGCCGCACCGGGGAGCTGTTTTTT. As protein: CASSQDRGRRTGELFF.

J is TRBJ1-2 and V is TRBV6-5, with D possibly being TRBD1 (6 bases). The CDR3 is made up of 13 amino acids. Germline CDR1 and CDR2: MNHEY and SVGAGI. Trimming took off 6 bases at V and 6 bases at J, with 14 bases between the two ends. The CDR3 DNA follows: TGTGCCAGCAGAGAGACAGGTCTCGATGGCTACACCTTC. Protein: CASRETGLDGYTF.

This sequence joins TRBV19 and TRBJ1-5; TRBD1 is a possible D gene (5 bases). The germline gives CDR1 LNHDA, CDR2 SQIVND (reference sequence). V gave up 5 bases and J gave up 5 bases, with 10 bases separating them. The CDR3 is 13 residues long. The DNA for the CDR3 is TGTGCCAGTAGTTCCCGGGACCATCAGCCCCAGCATTTT. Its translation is CASSSRDHQPQHF. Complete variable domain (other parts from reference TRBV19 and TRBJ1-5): DGGITQSPKYLFRKEGQNVTLSCEQNLNHDAMYWYRQDPGQGLRLIYYSQIVNDFQKGDIAEGYSVSREKKESFPLTVTSAQKNPTAFYLCASSSRDHQPQHFGDGTRLSIL.